This TCR beta chain was observed in a study of CD8 T cells in Susac syndrome. This clonotype was counted between two and nine times. Sequencing of TCR beta drew on CD8+ and CD4+ T cells from blood. Healthy donors constituted the control group, matched for age and sex. The authors negatively isolated CD8+ and CD4+ T cells and FACS-enriched TEMRA cells. After extraction with the RNeasy kit, about 0.45 to 1 ug of the RNA was reverse transcribed using random hexamers. The CDR3 of TCR beta was amplified by immunoSEQ multiplex PCR across 54 Vbeta and 13 Jbeta. TCRdb passed the immunoSEQ multiplex PCR reads through MiXCR, listing each CDR3 protein once. The table shows about 190,000 distinct CDR3 sequences, with 85% to 95% occurring only once. Germline V gene sequence: CDR1 PRHDT, CDR2 FYEKMQ (reference sequence). The J segment lost 10 bases and the V segment lost 1 base, leaving 2 bases of the junction unmatched. The CDR3 is made up of 12 amino acids.

V and J are TRBV13 and TRBJ2-5; 8 bases are a match to TRBD2. This clonotype originated in a human donor in good health. Specimen: CD4+ T cells from PBMCs. In nucleotides, the CDR3 is TGTGCCAGCAGCTTAGCCCGGGGGGGCCAGTACTTC. Protein sequence: CASSLARGGQYF. Full variable domain (missing parts from reference TRBV13 and TRBJ2-5): AAGVIQSPRHLIKEKRETATLKCYPIPRHDTVYWYQQGPGQDPQFLISFYEKMQSDKGSIPDRFSAQQFSDYHSELNMSSLELGDSALYFCASSLARGGQYFGPGTRLLVL.